The T cell receptor (beta chain) described here comes from a study of long-term antiretroviral therapy in people with HIV. Overall study context: The study's earliest collections predate the 2015 immediate-ART recommendation by about a decade.

Assay version v3.0 of immunoSEQ was used, and it was run at survey level. Profiled with immunoSEQ multiplex PCR; TCRdb holds only in-frame clones, not every one. The sample lists 9,500 to 15,000 clones, 83% occurring once. This clone was found once. Its matching antigen is unknown. General study findings and limits: It was observed that HIV repertoires exhibited narrower CDR3 length ranges than controls. The study collected blood between the mid-2000s and the late 2010s, possibly under older ART regimens. For ART adherence, viral resistance and therapy changes, no data were available.

The sequencing used unsorted PBMCs, collected 3.4 years after starting antiretroviral therapy. The sequence came from a man aged 40-55 years with HIV.

In DNA, the CDR3 is TGCAGCGCAATTCCGAAAGCGGAGACCCAGTACTTC. It encodes CSAIPKAETQYF. The V and J genes are TRBV29-1 and TRBJ2-5; D not resolved. The CDR3 is 12 residues long. The ends were cut back, 7 bases at V and 5 bases at J, with 14 bases in the middle. Germline V gives CDR1 SQVTM, CDR2 ANQGSEA.